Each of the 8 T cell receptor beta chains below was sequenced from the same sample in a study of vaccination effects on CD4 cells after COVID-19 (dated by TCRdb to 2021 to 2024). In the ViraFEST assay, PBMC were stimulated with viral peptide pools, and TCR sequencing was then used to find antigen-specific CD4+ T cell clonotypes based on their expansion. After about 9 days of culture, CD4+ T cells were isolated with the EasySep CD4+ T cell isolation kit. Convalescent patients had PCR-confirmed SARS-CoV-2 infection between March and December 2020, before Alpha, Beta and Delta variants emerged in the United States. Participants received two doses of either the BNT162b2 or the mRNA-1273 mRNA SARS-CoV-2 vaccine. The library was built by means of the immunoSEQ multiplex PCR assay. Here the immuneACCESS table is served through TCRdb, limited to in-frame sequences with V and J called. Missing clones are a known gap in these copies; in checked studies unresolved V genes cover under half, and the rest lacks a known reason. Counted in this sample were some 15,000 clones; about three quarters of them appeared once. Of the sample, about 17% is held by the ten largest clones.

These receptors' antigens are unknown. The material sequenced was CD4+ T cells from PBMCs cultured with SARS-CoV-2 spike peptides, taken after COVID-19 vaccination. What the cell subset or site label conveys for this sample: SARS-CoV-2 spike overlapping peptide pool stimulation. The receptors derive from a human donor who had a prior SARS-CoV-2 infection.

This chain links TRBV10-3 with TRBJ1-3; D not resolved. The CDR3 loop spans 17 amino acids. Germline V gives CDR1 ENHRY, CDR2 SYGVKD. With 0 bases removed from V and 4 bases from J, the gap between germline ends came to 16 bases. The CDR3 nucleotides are TGTGCCATCAGTGAGTCTCTCATCCTGGGGAGAGGAAACACCATATATTTT. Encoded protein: CAISESLILGRGNTIYF.

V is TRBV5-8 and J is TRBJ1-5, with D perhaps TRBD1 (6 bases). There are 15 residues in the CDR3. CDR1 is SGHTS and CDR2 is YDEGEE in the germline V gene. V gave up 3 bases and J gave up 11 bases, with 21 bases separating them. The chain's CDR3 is CASSSTGTRRGSQHF. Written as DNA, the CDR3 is TGTGCCAGCAGCTCCACCGGGACACGGAGGGGCTCCCAGCATTTT.

The chain's CDR3 is CASSASGGHNEQFF. CDR3 DNA sequence: TGCGCCAGCAGCGCTAGCGGGGGGCACAATGAGCAGTTCTTC. This rearrangement joins TRBV5-1 to TRBJ2-1; 11 nucleotides agree with TRBD2. The trim removed 4 bases at V and 5 bases at J, leaving 2 bases unmatched. CDR3 length: 14 amino acids. Germline assignment: CDR1 SGHRS and CDR2 YFSETQ.

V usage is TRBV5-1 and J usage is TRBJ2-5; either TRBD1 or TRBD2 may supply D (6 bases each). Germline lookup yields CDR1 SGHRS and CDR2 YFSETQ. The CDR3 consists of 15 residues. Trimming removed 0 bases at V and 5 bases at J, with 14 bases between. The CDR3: CASSLAGGRGETQYF. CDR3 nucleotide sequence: TGCGCCAGCAGCTTGGCCGGGGGCCGCGGGGAGACCCAGTACTTC.

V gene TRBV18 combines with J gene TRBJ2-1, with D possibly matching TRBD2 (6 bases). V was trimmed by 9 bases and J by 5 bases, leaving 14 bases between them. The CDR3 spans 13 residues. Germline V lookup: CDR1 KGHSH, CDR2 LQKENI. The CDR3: CASGGTADNEQFF. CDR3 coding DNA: TGTGCCAGTGGCGGGACGGCCGACAATGAGCAGTTCTTC.

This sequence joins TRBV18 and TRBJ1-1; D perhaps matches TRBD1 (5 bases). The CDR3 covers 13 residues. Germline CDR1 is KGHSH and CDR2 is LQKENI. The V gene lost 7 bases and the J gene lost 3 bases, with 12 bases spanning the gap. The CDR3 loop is CASFPGWDTEAFF. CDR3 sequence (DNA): TGTGCCAGCTTCCCAGGGTGGGACACTGAAGCTTTCTTT.

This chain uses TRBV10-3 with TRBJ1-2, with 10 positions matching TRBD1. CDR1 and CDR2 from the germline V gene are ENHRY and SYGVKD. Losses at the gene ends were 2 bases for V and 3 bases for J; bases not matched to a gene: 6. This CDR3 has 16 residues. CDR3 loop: CAISEGGDRGDYGYTF. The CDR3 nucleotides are TGTGCCATCAGTGAGGGAGGGGACAGGGGAGACTATGGCTACACCTTC.

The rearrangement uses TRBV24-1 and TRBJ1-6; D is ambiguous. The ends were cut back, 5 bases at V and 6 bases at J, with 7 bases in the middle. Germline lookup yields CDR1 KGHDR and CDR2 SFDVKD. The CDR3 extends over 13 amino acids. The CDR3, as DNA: TGTGCCACCAGTGCCACGGGTAATTCACCCCTCCACTTT. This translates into CATSATGNSPLHF.